Below, one T cell receptor beta chain is given with its context. In the source study's methods: Counts of nucleated cells, estimated from reference gene primer amplification, were obtained. The table came from immunoSEQ multiplex PCR; TCRdb's copy has only in-frame clones and leaves some out. The V and J calls and the clone size are those of that table, but D and trimming were determined from the DNA. The sample lists 400,000 to 450,000 clones, approximately 90% occurring once. The source of the sample is a study of blood T cell repertoires in COVID-19. At the level of the study: Sites across the United States, Italy and Spain contributed samples from acute and convalescent COVID-19. T cells, B-cell-depleted T cells, or PBMCs provided the cDNA or gDNA that served as material.

Seattle's enrolled individuals joined amid active infection and were then monitored longitudinally. The CDR3 contains 15 residues. Germline CDR1 is LGHNT and CDR2 is FRNRAP. Trimming pared 1 base from V and 0 bases from J, leaving 4 bases between. The chain employs TRBV12-5 and TRBJ2-6; D is uncertain. The sequence was obtained from a woman aged 45 to 65 with COVID-19, enrolled during active disease. Sequenced material: peripheral blood. CDR3 in amino acids: CASGLGDSGANVLTF. CDR3 coding DNA: TGTGCTAGTGGTTTGGGCGACTCTGGGGCCAACGTCCTGACTTTC. Full variable domain (remainder filled in from reference TRBV12-5 and TRBJ2-6): DARVTQTPRHKVTEMGQEVTMRCQPILGHNTVFWYRQTMMQGLELLAYFRNRAPLDDSGMPKDRFSAEMPDATLATLKIQPSEPRDSAVYFCASGLGDSGANVLTFGAGSRLTVL.